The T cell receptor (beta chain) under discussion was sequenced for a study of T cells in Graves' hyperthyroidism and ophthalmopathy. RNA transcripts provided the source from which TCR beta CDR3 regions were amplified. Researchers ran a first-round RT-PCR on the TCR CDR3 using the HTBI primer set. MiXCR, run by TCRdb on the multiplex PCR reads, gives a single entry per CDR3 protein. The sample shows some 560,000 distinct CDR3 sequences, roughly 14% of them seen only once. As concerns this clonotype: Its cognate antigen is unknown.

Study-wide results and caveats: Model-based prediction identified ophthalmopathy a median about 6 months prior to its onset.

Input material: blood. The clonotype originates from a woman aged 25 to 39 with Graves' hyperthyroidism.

As DNA, the CDR3 is TGCAGCGCCTCTCGGGGGAGCAATCAGCCCCAGCATTTT. This encodes CSASRGSNQPQHF. V is TRBV29-1 and J is TRBJ1-5, with D perhaps matching TRBD1 (5 bases). This CDR3 comprises 13 residues. Germline CDR1 reads SQVTM; CDR2 reads ANQGSEA. V lost 7 bases, J lost 1 base, and 11 bases lay in between. Based on the CDR3 plus reference TRBV29-1 and TRBJ1-5, the full variable domain is SAVISQKPSRDICQRGTSLTIQCQVDSQVTMMFWYRQQPGQSLTLIATANQGSEATYESGFVIDKFPISRPNLTFSTLTVSNMSPEDSSIYLCSASRGSNQPQHFGDGTRLSIL.